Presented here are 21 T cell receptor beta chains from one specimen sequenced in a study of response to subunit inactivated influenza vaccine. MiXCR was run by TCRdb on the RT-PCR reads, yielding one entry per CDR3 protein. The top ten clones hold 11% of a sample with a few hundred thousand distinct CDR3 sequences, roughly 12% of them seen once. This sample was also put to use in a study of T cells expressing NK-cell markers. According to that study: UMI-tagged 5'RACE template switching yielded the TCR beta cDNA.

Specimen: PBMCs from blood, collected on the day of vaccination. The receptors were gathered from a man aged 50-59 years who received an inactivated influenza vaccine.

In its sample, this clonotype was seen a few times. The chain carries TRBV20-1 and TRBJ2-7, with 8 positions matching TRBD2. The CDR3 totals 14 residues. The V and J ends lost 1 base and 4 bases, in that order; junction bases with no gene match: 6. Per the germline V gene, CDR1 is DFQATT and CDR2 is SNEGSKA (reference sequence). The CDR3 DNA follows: TGCAGTGCTAGAGTTAGCGGGGAGATGTACGAGCAGTACTTC. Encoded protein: CSARVSGEMYEQYF.

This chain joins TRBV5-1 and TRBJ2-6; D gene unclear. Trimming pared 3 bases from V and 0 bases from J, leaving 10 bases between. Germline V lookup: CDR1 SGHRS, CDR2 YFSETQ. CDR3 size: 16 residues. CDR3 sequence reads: CASSWNVNSGANVLTF. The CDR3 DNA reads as TGCGCCAGCAGCTGGAACGTAAACTCTGGGGCCAACGTCCTGACTTTC.

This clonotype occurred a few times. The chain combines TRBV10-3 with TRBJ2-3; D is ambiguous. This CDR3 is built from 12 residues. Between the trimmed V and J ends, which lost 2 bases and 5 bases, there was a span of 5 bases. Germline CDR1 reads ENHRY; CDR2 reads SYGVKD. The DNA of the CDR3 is TGTGCCATCAGTGAGGCAAAAGATACGCAGTATTTT. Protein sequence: CAISEAKDTQYF.

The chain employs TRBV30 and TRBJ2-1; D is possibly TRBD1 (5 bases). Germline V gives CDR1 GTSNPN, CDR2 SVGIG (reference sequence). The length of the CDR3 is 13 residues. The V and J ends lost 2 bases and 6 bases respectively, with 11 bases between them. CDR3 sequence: CAWSLGQRNEQFF. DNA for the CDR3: TGTGCCTGGAGTCTCGGACAACGCAATGAGCAGTTCTTC.

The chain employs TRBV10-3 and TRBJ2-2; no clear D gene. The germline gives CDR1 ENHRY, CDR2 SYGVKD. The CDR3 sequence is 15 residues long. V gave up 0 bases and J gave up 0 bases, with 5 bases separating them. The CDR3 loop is CAISESTSNTGELFF. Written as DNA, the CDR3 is TGTGCCATCAGTGAGTCGACGTCGAACACCGGGGAGCTGTTTTTT.

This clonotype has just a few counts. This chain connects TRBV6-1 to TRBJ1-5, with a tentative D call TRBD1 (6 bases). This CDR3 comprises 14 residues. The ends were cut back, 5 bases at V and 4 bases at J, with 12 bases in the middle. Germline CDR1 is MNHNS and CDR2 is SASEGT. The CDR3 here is CASSPRGRNQPQHF. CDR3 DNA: TGTGCCAGCAGTCCTCGGGGGCGGAATCAGCCCCAGCATTTT.

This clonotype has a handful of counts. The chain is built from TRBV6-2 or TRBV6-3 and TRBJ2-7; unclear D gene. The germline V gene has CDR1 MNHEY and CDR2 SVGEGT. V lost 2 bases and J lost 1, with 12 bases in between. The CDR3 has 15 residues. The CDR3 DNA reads TGTGCCAGCAGTTACGGTGGGGTTGTGTCCTACGAGCAGTACTTC. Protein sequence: CASSYGGVVSYEQYF.

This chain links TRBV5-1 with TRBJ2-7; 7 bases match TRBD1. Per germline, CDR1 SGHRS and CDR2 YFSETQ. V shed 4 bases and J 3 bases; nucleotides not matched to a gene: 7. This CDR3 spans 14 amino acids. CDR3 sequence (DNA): TGCGCCAGCAGCCCGTCGGGACAGATCTACGAGCAGTACTTC. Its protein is CASSPSGQIYEQYF.

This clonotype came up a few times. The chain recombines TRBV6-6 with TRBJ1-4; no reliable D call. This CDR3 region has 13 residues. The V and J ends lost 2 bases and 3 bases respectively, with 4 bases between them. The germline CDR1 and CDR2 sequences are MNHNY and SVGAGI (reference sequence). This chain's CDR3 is CASSYGSNEKLFF. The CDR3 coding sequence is TGTGCCAGCAGTTACGGGTCTAATGAAAAACTGTTTTTT.

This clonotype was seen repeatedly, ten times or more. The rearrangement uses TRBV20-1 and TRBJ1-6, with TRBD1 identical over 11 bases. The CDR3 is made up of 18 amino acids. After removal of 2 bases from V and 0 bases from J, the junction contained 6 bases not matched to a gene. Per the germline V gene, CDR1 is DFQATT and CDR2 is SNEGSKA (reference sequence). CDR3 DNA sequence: TGCAGTGCTAGAAGGGACAGGGGGTCGAGCTCCTATAATTCACCCCTCCACTTT. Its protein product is CSARRDRGSSSYNSPLHF.

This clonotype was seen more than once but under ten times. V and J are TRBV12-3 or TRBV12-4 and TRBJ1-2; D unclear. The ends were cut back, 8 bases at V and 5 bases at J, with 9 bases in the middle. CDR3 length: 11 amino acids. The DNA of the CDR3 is TGTGCCAGCCTTTCAGTGTATGGCTACACCTTC. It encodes CASLSVYGYTF.

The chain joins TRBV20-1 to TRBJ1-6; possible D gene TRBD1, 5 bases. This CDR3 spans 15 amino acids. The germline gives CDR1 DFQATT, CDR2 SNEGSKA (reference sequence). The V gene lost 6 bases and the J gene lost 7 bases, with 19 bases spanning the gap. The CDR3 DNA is TGCAGTGCGTTCGGATCGGGACGGAACAATTCACCCCTCCACTTT. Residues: CSAFGSGRNNSPLHF.

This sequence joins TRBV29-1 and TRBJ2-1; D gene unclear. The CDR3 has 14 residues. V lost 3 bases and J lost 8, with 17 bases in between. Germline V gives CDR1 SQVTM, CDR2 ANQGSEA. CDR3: CSVDESTGRHEQFF. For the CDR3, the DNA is TGCAGCGTTGATGAGTCGACTGGCAGACATGAGCAGTTCTTC.

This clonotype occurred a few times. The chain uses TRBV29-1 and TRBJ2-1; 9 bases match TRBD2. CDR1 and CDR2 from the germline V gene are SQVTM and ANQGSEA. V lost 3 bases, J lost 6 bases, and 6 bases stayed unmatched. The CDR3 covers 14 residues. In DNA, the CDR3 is TGCAGCGTTGACCAAGCGGGAGGAGGCAATGAGCAGTTCTTC. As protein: CSVDQAGGGNEQFF.

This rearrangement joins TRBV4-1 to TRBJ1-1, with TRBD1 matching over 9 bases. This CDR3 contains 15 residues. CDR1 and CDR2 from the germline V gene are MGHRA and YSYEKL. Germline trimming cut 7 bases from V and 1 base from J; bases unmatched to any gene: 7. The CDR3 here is CASTQTGGWNTEAFF. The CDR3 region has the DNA TGCGCCAGCACCCAGACAGGGGGTTGGAACACTGAAGCTTTCTTT.

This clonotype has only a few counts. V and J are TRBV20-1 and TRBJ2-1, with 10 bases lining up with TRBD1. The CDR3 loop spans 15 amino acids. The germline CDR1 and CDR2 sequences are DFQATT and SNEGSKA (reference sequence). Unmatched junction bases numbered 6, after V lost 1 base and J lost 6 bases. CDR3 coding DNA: TGCAGTGCTAGAGTAGGGACAGGGGTCACCAATGAGCAGTTCTTC. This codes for CSARVGTGVTNEQFF.

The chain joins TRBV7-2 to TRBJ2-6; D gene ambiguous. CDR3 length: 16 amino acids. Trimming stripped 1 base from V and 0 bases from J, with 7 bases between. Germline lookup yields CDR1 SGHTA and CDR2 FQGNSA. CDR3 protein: CASSLESYSGANVLTF. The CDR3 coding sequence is TGTGCCAGCAGCTTAGAATCATACTCTGGGGCCAACGTCCTGACTTTC. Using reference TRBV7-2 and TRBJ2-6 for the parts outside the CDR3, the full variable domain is GAGVSQSPSNKVTEKGKDVELRCDPISGHTALYWYRQSLGQGLEFLIYFQGNSAPDKSGLPSDRFSAERTGGSVSTLTIQRTQQEDSAVYLCASSLESYSGANVLTFGAGSRLTVL.

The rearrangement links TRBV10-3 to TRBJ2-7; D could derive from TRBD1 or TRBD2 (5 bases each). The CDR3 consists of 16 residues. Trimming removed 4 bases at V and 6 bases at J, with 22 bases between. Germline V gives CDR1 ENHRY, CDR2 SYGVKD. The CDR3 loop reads CAISVSLGQAGAEQYF. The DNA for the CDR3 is TGTGCCATCAGTGTTTCTTTAGGTCAGGCCGGGGCCGAGCAGTACTTC.

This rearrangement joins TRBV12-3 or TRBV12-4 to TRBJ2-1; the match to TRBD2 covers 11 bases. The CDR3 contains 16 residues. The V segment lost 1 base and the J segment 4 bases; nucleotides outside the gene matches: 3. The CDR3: CASSLEGLADYNEQFF. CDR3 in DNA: TGTGCCAGCAGTTTAGAGGGACTAGCGGATTACAATGAGCAGTTCTTC.

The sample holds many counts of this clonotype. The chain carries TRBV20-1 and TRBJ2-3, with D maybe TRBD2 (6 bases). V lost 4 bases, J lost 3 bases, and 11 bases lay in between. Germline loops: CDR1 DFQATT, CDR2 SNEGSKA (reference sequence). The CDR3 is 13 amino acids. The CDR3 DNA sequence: TGCAGTGCTAACCAAGGACTAACAGATACGCAGTATTTT. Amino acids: CSANQGLTDTQYF.

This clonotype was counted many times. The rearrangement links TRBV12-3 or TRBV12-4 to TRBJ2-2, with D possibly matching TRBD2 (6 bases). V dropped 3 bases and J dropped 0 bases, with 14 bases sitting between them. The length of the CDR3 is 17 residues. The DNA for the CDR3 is TGTGCCAGCAGTTTCGGGGGAGGTACTACGAACACCGGGGAGCTGTTTTTT. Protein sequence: CASSFGGGTTNTGELFF.